This T cell receptor beta chain was retrieved from a study of blood T cell repertoires in COVID-19. Assay used: immunoSEQ multiplex PCR; TCRdb lists only in-frame clones, some missing. The repertoire has 30,000 to 40,000 clones, about 91% of them found once; the top ten carry around 5.8%. Germline CDR1 and CDR2: SGHAT and FQNNGV. The germline V and J ends were trimmed by 2 bases and 1 base, with 5 bases remaining between them. The CDR3 totals 13 residues. The chain combines TRBV11-2 with TRBJ1-1; D gene uncertain. The specimen was peripheral blood. The TCR comes from a woman of 80 years or more with acute or convalescent COVID-19. The DNA of the CDR3 is TGTGCCAGCAGCTTACAGGAGAACACTGAAGCTTTCTTT. Amino acid sequence: CASSLQENTEAFF.